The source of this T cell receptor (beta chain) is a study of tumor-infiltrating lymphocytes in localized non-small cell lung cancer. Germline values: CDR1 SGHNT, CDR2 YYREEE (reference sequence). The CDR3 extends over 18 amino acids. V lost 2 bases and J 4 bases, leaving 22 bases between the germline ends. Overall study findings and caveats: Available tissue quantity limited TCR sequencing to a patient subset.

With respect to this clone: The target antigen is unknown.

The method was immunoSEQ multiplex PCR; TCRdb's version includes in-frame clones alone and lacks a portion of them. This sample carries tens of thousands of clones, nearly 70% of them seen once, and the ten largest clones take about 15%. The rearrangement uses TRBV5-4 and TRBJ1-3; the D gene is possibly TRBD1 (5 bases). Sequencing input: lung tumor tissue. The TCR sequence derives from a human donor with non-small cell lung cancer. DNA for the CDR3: TGTGCCAGCAGCTTTTGGGGACGGCCTGAGTTTGGGGGAAACACCATATATTTT. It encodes CASSFWGRPEFGGNTIYF.